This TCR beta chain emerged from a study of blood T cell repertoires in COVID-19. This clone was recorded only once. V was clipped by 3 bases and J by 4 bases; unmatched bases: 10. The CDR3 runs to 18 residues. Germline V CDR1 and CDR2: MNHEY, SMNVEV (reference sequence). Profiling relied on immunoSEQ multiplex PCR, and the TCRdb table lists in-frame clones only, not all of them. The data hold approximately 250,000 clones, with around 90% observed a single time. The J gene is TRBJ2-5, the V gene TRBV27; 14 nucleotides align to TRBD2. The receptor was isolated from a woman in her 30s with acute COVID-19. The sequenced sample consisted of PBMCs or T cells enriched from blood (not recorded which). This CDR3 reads CASSLSGLAGVLGETQYF. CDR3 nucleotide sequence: TGTGCCAGCAGTTTGTCGGGACTAGCGGGAGTTCTAGGAGAGACCCAGTACTTC.